Listed here are 5 T cell receptor beta chains from one sample, sequenced in a study of blood T cell repertoires in COVID-19. The assay was immunoSEQ multiplex PCR, and TCRdb's table has in-frame clones only and misses some. Among some 93,000 clones listed, 86% were seen once. The sequencing input was peripheral blood. The receptors here all came from a man between 45 and 60 years old with acute or convalescent COVID-19.

The chain has TRBV19 and TRBJ2-4; perhaps TRBD1 as D (6 bases). The CDR3 has 15 amino acids. Looked up from germline, CDR1 is LNHDA and CDR2 is SQIVND (reference sequence). V lost 6 bases and J 6 bases, leaving 18 bases between the germline ends. The CDR3 loop reads CASRVDSSSGNIQYF. As DNA, the CDR3 is TGTGCCAGTAGGGTGGACAGTTCTTCAGGAAACATTCAGTACTTC.

The chain is built from TRBV9 and TRBJ2-3; D unresolved. Germline V gene sequence: CDR1 SGDLS, CDR2 YYNGEE. The CDR3 runs to 17 residues. V gave up 0 bases and J gave up 0 bases, with 14 bases separating them. The DNA for the CDR3 is TGTGCCAGCAGCGTAGCCCTAGGCCCCAGAAGCACAGATACGCAGTATTTT. Encoded protein: CASSVALGPRSTDTQYF. Full variable domain (missing parts from reference TRBV9 and TRBJ2-3): DSGVTQTPKHLITATGQRVTLRCSPRSGDLSVYWYQQSLDQGLQFLIQYYNGEERAKGNILERFSAQQFPDLHSELNLSSLELGDSALYFCASSVALGPRSTDTQYFGPGTRLTVL.

A single count supports this clone. The chain recombines TRBV19 with TRBJ1-5; D is unresolved. There are 12 residues in the CDR3. V lost 2 bases and J 10 bases, leaving 9 bases between the germline ends. Germline V gene lookup returns CDR1 LNHDA and CDR2 SQIVND (reference sequence). CDR3 region: CASSISRPPQHF. In DNA form, the CDR3 reads TGTGCCAGTAGTATATCCCGTCCCCCCCAGCATTTT.

The rearrangement uses TRBV2 and TRBJ2-5, with D possibly being TRBD2 (6 bases). CDR3 size: 14 residues. Germline V gene lookup returns CDR1 SNHLY and CDR2 FYNNEI. The V end lost 6 bases, the J end lost 11 bases, and 22 bases lay between the germline ends. CDR3 DNA: TGTGCCAGCAGGTTTGGTTCGGAGGGCGGGGAGCAGTACTTC. It is translated as CASRFGSEGGEQYF. Together with reference TRBV2 and TRBJ2-5, the CDR3 gives the full variable domain: EPEVTQTPSHQVTQMGQEVILRCVPISNHLYFYWYRQILGQKVEFLVSFYNNEISEKSEIFDDQFSVERPDGSNFTLKIRSTKLEDSAMYFCASRFGSEGGEQYFGPGTRLLVL.

V is TRBV30 and J is TRBJ1-1; D uncertain. The germline V gene has CDR1 GTSNPN and CDR2 SVGIG (reference sequence). Trimming stripped 1 base from V and 4 bases from J, with 10 bases between. The CDR3 sequence is 13 residues long. In nucleotides, the CDR3 is TGTGCCTGGAGTGATGCGGGGTTCACTGAAGCTTTCTTT. It yields the protein CAWSDAGFTEAFF.